This T cell receptor beta chain is from a study of blood T cell repertoires in COVID-19. As for the study in general: Specimens from acute and convalescent COVID-19 originated in the United States, Italy and Spain. In each case, the material was cDNA or gDNA derived from T cells, B-cell-depleted T cells, or PBMCs.

As handled by the study authors: Quantification of nucleated cells was approximated via reference gene primer amplification. Profiled with immunoSEQ multiplex PCR; TCRdb holds only in-frame clones, not every one. Clone size and the V and J calls come from that table; the DNA yielded D and trimming. The sample consists of about 68,000 clones, roughly 90% of them appearing once. CDR1 MDHEN and CDR2 SYDVKM come from the germline V gene. This CDR3 has 12 amino acids. The ends were cut back, 5 bases at V and 9 bases at J, with 11 bases in the middle. Sequenced material: peripheral blood. V gene TRBV28 combines with J gene TRBJ1-5; a weak D match, TRBD1 (5 bases). This TCR came from a man aged 25-45 years with acute or convalescent COVID-19. Written as DNA, the CDR3 is TGTGCCAGCAGTCCCCCAGGGCGGCCCCAGCATTTT. This encodes CASSPPGRPQHF.